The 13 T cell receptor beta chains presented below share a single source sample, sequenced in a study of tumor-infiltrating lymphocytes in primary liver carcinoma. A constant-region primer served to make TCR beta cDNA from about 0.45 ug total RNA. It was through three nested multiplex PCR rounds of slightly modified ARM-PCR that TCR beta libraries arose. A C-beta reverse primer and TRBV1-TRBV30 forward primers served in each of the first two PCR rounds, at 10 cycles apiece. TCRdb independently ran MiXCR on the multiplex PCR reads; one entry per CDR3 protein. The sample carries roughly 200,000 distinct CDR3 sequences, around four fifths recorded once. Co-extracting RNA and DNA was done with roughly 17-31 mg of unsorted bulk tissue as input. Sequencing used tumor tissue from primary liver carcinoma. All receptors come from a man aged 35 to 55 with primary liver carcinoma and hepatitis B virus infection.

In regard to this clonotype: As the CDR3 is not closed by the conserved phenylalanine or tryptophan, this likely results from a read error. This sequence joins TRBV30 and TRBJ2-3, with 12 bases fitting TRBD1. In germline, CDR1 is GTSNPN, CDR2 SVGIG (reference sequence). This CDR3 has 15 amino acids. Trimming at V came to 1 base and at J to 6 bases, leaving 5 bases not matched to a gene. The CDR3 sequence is CAWSGRDRGQDTQYL. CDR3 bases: TGTGCCTGGAGTGGCCGGGACAGGGGGCAGGATACGCAGTATTTA.

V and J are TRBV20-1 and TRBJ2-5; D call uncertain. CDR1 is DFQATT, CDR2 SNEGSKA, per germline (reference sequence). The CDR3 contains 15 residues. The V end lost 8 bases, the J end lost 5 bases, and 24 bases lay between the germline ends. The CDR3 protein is CSRTTDGNTLETQYF. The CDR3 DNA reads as TGCAGTCGGACCACTGACGGAAATACCCTGGAGACCCAGTACTTC.

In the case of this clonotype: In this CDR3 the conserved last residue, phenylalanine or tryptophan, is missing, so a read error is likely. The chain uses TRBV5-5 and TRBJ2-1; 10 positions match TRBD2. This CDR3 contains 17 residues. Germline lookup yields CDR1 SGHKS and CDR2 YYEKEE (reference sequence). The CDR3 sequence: CVSGRALGLAGENEQFL. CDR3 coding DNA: TGTGTCAGCGGCCGGGCTCTAGGCCTAGCGGGAGAAAATGAGCAGTTCCTC.

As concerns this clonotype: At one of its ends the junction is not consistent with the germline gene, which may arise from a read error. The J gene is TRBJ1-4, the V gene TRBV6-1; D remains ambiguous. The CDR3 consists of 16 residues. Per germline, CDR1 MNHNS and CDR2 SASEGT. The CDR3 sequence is CASSSTITAVEKKLLF. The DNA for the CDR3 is TGTGCCAGCAGCTCGACAATTACGGCCGTCGAGAAAAAACTGTTATTT.

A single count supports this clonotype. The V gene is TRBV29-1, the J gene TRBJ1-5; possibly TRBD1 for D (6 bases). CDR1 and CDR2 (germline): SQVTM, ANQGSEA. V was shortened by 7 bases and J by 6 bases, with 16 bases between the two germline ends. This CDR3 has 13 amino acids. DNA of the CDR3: TGCAGCGCCGGAGGGGGGCCGAGTCAGCCCCAGCATTTT. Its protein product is CSAGGGPSQPQHF.

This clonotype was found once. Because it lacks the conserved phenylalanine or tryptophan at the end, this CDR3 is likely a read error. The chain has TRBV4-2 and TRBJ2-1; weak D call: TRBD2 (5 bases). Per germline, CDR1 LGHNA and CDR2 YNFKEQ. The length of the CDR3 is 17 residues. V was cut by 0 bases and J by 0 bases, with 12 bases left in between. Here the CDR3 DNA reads TGTGCCAGCAGCCAAGAGGTACCGAGGGCCTCCTACAATGAGCAGTTCCTC. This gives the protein CASSQEVPRASYNEQFL.

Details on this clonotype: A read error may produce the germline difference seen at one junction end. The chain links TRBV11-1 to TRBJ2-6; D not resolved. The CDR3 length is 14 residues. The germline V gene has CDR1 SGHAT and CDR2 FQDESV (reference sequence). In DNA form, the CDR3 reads TGTGCCAGTAGCTGGAGCTCTGAGGCCAACGTCCTGACTTTC. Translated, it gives CASSWSSEANVLTF.

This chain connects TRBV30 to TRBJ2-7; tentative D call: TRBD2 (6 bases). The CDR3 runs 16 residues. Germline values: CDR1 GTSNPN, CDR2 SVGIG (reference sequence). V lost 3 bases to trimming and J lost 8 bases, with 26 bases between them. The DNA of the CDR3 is TGTGCCTGGAGGCTTCCAGGACTGGCGGGAAGATACAAGCAGTACTTC. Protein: CAWRLPGLAGRYKQYF.

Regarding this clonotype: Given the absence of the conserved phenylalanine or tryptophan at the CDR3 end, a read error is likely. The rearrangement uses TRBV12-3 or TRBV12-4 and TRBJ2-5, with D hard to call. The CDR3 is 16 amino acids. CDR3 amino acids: CVNSFYGQVDQETQYS. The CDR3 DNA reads TGTGTCAACAGTTTCTATGGGCAGGTGGACCAAGAGACCCAGTACTCC.

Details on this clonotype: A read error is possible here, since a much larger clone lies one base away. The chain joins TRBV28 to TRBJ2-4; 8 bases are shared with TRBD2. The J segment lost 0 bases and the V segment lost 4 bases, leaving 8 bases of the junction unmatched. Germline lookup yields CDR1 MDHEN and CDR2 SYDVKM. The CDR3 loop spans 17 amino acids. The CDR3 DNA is TGTGCCAGCAGTTCGACCGCTAGCGGGTTAGCCAAAAACATTCAGTACTTC. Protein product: CASSSTASGLAKNIQYF.

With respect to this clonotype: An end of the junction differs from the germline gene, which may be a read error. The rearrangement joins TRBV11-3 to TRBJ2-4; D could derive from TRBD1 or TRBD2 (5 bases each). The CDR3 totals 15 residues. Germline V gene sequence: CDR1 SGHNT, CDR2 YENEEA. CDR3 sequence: CASSFGAIAKNIHYF. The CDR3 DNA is TGTGCCAGCAGTTTCGGGGCGATAGCCAAAAACATTCACTACTTC. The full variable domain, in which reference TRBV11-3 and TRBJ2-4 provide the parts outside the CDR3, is EAGVVQSPRYKIIEKKQPVAFWCNPISGHNTLYWYLQNLGQGPELLIRYENEEAVDDSQLPKDRFSAERLKGVDSTLKIQPAELGDSAVYLCASSFGAIAKNIHYFGAGTRLSVL.

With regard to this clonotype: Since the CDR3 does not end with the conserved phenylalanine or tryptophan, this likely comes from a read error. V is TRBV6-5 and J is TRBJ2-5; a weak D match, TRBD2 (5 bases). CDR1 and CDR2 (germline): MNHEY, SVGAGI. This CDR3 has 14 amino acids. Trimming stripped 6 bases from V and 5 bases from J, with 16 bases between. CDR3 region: CASSQQRWEETQYY. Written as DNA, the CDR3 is TGTGCCAGCAGCCAACAGAGGTGGGAGGAGACCCAGTACTAC.

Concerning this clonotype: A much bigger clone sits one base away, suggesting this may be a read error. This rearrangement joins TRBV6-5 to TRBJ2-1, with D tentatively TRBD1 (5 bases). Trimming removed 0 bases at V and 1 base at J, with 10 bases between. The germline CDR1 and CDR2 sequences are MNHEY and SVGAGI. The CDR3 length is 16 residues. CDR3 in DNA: TGTGCCAGCAGTTACTCCTGGGGCAGGTCCTACAATGAGCAGTTCTTC. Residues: CASSYSWGRSYNEQFF.